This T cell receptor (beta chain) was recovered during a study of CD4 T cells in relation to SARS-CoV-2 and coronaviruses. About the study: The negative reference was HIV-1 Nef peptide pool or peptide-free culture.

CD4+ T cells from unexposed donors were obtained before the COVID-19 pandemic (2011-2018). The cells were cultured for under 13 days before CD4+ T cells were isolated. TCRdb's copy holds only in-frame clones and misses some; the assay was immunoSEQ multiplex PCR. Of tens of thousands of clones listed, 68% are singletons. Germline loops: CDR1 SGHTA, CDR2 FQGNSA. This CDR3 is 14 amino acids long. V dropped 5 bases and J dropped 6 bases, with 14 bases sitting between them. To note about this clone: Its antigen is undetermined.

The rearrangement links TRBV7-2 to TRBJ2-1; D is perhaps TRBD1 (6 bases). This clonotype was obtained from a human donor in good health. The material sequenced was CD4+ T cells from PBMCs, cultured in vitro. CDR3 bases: TGTGCCAGCAGCCCAGGGGCCCTCGCCAATGAGCAGTTCTTC. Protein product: CASSPGALANEQFF. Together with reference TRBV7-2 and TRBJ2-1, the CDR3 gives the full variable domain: GAGVSQSPSNKVTEKGKDVELRCDPISGHTALYWYRQSLGQGLEFLIYFQGNSAPDKSGLPSDRFSAERTGGSVSTLTIQRTQQEDSAVYLCASSPGALANEQFFGPGTRLTVL.